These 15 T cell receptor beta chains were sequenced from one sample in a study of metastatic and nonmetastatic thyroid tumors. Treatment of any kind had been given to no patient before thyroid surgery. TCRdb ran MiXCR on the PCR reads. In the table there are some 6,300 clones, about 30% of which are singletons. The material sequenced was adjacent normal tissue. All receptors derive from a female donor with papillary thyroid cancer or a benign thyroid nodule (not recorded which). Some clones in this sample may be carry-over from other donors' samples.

The CDR3 region has the DNA TGCAGTGCTAGAGACCCGACATCGAACACTGAAGCTTTCTTT. This sequence encodes CSARDPTSNTEAFF. V gene TRBV20-1 combines with J gene TRBJ1-1; D not certain. Germline CDR1 is DFQATT and CDR2 is SNEGSKA (reference sequence). The CDR3 runs 14 residues. V gave up 0 bases and J gave up 1 base, with 9 bases separating them.

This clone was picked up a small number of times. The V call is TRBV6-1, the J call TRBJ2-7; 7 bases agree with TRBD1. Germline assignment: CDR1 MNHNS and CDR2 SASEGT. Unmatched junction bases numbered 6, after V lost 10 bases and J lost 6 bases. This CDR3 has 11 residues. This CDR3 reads CAIGTVSEQYF. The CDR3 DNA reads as TGTGCCATCGGGACAGTGAGCGAGCAGTACTTC.

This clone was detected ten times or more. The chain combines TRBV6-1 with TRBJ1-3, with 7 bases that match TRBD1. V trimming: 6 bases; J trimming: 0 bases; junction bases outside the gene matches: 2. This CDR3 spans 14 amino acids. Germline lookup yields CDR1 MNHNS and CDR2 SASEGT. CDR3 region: CASRTGSSGNTIYF. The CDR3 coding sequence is TGTGCCAGCAGGACAGGGTCCTCTGGAAACACCATATATTTT.

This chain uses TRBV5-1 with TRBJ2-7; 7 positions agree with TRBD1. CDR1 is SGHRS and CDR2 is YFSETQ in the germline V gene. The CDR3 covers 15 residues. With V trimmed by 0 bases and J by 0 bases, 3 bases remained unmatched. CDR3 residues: CASSLGQGFSYEQYF. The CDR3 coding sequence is TGCGCCAGCAGCTTGGGACAGGGTTTCTCCTACGAGCAGTACTTC.

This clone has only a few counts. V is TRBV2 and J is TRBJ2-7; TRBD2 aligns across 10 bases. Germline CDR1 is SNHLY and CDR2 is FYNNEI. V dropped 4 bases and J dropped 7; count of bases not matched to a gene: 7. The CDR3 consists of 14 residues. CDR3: CASSAGVTSGEQYF. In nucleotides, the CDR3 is TGTGCCAGCAGTGCGGGGGTGACTAGCGGGGAGCAGTACTTC.

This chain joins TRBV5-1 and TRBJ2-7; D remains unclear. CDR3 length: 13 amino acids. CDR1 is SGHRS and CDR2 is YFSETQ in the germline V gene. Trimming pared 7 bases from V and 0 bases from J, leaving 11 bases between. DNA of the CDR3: TGCGCCAGCGGTTGGGATATCTCCTACGAGCAGTACTTC. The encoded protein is CASGWDISYEQYF.

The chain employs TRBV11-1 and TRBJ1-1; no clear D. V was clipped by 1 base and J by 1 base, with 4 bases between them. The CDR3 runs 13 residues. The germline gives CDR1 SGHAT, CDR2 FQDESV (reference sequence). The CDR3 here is CASSLVENTEAFF. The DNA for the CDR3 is TGTGCCAGCAGCTTAGTTGAGAACACTGAAGCTTTCTTT.

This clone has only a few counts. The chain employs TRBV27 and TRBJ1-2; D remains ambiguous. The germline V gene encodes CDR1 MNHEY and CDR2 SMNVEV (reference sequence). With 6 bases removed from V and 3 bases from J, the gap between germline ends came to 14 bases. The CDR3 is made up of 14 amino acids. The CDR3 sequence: CASSSTPGHYGYTF. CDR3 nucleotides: TGTGCCAGCAGCTCAACCCCCGGGCACTATGGCTACACCTTC.

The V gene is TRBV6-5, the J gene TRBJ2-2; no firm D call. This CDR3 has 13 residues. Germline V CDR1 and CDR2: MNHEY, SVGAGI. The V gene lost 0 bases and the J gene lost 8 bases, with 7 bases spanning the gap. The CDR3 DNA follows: TGTGCCAGCAGTTACTCGGGTTGGGGGGAGCTGTTTTTT. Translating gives CASSYSGWGELFF.

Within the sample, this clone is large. CDR3 DNA: TGTGCCAGCAGGGACGACAGGGGCGATTCACCCCTCCACTTT. Translation gives CASRDDRGDSPLHF. The chain couples TRBV6-2 or TRBV6-3 to TRBJ1-6; 8 bases match TRBD1. Trimming at V came to 6 bases and at J to 8 bases, leaving 6 bases not matched to a gene. The CDR3 covers 14 residues. The germline V gene has CDR1 MNHEY and CDR2 SVGEGT.

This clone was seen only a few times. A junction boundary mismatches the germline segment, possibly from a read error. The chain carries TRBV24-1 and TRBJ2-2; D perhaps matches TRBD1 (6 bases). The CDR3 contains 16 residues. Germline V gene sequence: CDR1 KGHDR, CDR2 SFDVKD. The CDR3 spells CATSRSPGHNTVELFF. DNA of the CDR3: TGTGCCACCAGCAGAAGTCCGGGACACAACACCGTGGAGCTGTTTTTT.

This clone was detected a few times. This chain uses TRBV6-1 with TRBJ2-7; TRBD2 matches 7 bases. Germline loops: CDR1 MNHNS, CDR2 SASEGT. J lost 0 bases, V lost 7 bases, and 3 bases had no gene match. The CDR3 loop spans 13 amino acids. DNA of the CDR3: TGTGCCAGCATCCGGGGGGTCTCCTACGAGCAGTACTTC. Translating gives CASIRGVSYEQYF.

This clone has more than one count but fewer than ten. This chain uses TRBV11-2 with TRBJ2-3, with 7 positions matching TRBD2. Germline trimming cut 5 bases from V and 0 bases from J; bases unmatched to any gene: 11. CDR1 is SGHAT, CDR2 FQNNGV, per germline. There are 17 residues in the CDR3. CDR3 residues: CASSLWSAGESTDTQYF. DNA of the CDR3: TGTGCCAGCAGCCTTTGGAGCGCGGGAGAGAGCACAGATACGCAGTATTTT. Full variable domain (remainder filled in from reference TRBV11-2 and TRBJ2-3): EAGVAQSPRYKIIEKRQSVAFWCNPISGHATLYWYQQILGQGPKLLIQFQNNGVVDDSQLPKDRFSAERLKGVDSTLKIQPAKLEDSAVYLCASSLWSAGESTDTQYFGPGTRLTVL.

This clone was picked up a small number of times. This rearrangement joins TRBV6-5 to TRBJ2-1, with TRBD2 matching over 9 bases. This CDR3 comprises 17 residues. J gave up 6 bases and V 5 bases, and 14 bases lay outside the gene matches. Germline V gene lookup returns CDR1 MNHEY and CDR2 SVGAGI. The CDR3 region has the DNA TGTGCCAGCAGTCACCTCGCGGGGGGGGTTGTCAGCAATGAGCAGTTCTTC. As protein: CASSHLAGGVVSNEQFF.

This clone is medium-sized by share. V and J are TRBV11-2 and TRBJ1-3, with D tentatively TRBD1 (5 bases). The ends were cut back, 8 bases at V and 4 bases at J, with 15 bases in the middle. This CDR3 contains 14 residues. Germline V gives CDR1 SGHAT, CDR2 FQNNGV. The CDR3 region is CASASAGRGNTIYF. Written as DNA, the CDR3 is TGTGCCAGCGCTTCGGCAGGGAGGGGAAACACCATATATTTT.